The sequence of this TCR beta chain was determined in a study of T cell responses to AZD1222 COVID-19 vaccine. General study results and limits: Increases in Spike-specific TCR breadth and depth were seen after two AZD1222 doses.

Second doses at about 4 or about 12 weeks were pooled. On this clone: Its matching antigen is unknown.

The table came from immunoSEQ multiplex PCR; TCRdb's copy has only in-frame clones and leaves some out. This table has about 110,000 clones, 70% to 90% appearing once. In germline, CDR1 is SGHNT, CDR2 YENEEA. Trimming cost V 10 bases and J 5 bases; bases outside gene matches: 13. The CDR3 spans 15 residues. The specimen comprised peripheral blood, sampled 28 days after the second AZD1222 dose. This rearrangement joins TRBV11-3 to TRBJ2-1; 8 positions match TRBD2. The source is an adult who received the AZD1222 COVID-19 vaccine. CDR3 region: CATSVSRGADNEQFF. For the CDR3, the DNA is TGTGCCACCAGTGTTTCGCGGGGGGCCGACAATGAGCAGTTCTTC.